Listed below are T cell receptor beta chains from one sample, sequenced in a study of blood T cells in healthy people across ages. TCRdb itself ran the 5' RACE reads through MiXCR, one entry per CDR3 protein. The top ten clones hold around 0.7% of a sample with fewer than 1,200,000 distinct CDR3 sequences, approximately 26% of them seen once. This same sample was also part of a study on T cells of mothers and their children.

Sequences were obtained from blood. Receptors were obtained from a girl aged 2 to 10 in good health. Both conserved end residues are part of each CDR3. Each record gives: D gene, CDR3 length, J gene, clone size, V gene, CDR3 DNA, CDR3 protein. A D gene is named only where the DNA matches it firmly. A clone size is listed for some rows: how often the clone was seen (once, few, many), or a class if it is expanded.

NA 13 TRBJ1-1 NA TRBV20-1 TGCAGTGCTAGAGATCCCACCTACACTGAAGCTTTCTTT CSARDPTYTEAFF
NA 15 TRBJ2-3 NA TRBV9 TGTGCCAGCAGTAGGAGAGGGAGTTTCTCAGATACGCAGTATTTT CASSRRGSFSDTQYF
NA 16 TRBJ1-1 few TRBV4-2 TGTGCCAGCAGCCAATATGAGGTGGTGGATGGGGCGGAAGCTTTCTTT CASSQYEVVDGAEAFF
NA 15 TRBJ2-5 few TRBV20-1 TGCAGTGCTAGAGACTATGAACGTCCCGTGGAGACCCAGTACTTC CSARDYERPVETQYF
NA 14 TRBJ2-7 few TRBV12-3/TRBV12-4 TGTGCCAGCAGTCAACAGGGGGGGACCTACGAGCAGTACTTC CASSQQGGTYEQYF
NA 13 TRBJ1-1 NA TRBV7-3 TGTGCCAGCAGCGTAACAGGTTCAACACAAGCTTTCTTT CASSVTGSTQAFF
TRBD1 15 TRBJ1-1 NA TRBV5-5 TGTGCCAGCAGCCTGGCCGGGACAGGGAACACTGAAGCTTTCTTT CASSLAGTGNTEAFF
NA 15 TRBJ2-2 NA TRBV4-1 TGCGCCAGCAGCCAAGGGGTGCTCGCCACCGGGGAGCTGTTTTTT CASSQGVLATGELFF
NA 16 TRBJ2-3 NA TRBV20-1 TGCAGTGCTAGAGATTTTCGAGTGGCCTTAACAGATACGCAGTATTTT CSARDFRVALTDTQYF
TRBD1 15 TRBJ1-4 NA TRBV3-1 TGTGCCAGCAGCCAAGTCGGACAGGGTAACGAAAAACTGTTTTTT CASSQVGQGNEKLFF
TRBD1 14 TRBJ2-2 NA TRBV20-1 TGCAGTGCTCCGGACAGGGCGAACACCGGGGAGCTGTTTTTT CSAPDRANTGELFF
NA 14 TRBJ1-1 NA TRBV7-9 TGTGCCAGCAGCTTTGGGCAGGTTTACACTGAAGCTTTCTTT CASSFGQVYTEAFF
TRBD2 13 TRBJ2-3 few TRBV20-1 TGCAGTGCCCCTAGCGGGACCGGGGATACGCAGTATTTT CSAPSGTGDTQYF
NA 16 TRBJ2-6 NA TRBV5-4 TGTGCCAGCAGCTTGTATTTGAACTCTGGGGCCAACGTCCTGACTTTC CASSLYLNSGANVLTF
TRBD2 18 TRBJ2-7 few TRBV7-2 TGTGCCAGCAGCTTACCTATTGAGACTAGCGGGGGATCCTACGAGCAGTACTTC CASSLPIETSGGSYEQYF
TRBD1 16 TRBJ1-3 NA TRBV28 TGTGCCAGCAGTTTGGGAGCAGGGGGCTCTGGAAACACCATATATTTT CASSLGAGGSGNTIYF
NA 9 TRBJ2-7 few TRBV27 TGTGCCAGAGGGGTAGGGCAGTACTTC CARGVGQYF
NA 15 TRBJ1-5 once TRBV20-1 TGCAGTGCTAGGGAACAGATAAAAGTTTATCAGCCCCAGCATTTT CSAREQIKVYQPQHF
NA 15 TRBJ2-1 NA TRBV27 TGTGCCAGCAGTTTAATGGAGACAGGCTACAATGAGCAGTTCTTC CASSLMETGYNEQFF
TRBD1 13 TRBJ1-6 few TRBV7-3 TGTGCCAGCAGCCAGGACAGGGGAACGCCCCTCCACTTT CASSQDRGTPLHF
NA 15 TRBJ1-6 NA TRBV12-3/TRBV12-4 TGTGCCAGCAGCTCAAGTGGGCATGGGGATTCACCCCTCCACTTT CASSSSGHGDSPLHF
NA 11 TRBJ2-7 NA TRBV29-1 TGCAGCGTTGAGTTATACGACGAGCAGTACTTC CSVELYDEQYF
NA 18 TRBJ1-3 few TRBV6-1 TGTGCCAGCAGTGAAAGGGGTTCAGGACGGAACTCTGGAAACACCATATATTTT CASSERGSGRNSGNTIYF
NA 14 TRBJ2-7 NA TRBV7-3 TGTGCCAGCAGCTTATTACCGGGAACCTACGAGCAGTACTTC CASSLLPGTYEQYF
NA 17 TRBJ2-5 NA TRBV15 TGTGCCACCAGCAGGGAATGGGACACACGAAACCAAGAGACCCAGTACTTC CATSREWDTRNQETQYF
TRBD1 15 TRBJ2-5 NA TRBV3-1 TGTGCCAGCAGCCAAGAGACAGGGGGATCGGAGACCCAGTACTTC CASSQETGGSETQYF
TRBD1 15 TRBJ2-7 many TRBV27 TGTGCCAGCAGTTTGGGGACAGGAGTCTCCTACGAGCAGTACTTC CASSLGTGVSYEQYF
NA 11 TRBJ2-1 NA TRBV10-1 TGCGCCAGCAGTGGGGGGTCTGAGCAGTTCTTC CASSGGSEQFF
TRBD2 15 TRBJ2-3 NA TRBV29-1 TGCAGCGTTGCACGACTAGCGAGCAACACAGATACGCAGTATTTT CSVARLASNTDTQYF
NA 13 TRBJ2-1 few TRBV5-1 TGCGCCAGCCAACTTACCGTGGGGAATGAGCAGTTCTTC CASQLTVGNEQFF
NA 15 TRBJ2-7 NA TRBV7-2 TGTGCCAGCAGCTTAGGATCGGGAATGACCTACGAGCAGTACTTC CASSLGSGMTYEQYF
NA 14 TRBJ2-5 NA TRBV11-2 TGTGCCAGCAGCCCAAAAGAAGCGTTCGAGACCCAGTACTTC CASSPKEAFETQYF
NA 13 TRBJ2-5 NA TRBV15 TGTGCCACCAGCAGAGATAGCGTGGAGACCCAGTACTTC CATSRDSVETQYF
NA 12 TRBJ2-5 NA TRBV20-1 TGCAGTGCTAGTTCGAGAGAAGAGACCCAGTACTTC CSASSREETQYF
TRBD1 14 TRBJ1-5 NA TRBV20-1 TGCAGTGCGGGGCCGGGACAGTTTCATCAGCCCCAGCATTTT CSAGPGQFHQPQHF
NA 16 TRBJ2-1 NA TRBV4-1 TGCGCCTGCAGCCAAGATCTGGGGCTAGGACATTTGTGGCAGTTCTTC CACSQDLGLGHLWQFF
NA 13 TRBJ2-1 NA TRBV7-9 TGTGCCACGACGGATGGGCGAGGGAATGAGCAGTTCTTC CATTDGRGNEQFF
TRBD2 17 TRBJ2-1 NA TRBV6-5 TGTGCCAGCAGTTATCTCATAGCGGGGGAAATCTACAATGAGCAGTTCTTC CASSYLIAGEIYNEQFF
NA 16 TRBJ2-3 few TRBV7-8 TGTGCCAGCAGCTTGCAAGGGCAGCTCCCGACAGATACGCAGTATTTT CASSLQGQLPTDTQYF
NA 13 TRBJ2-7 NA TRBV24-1 TGTGCCACCAGTGATTTCGGTCTCCGTGAGCAGTACTTC CATSDFGLREQYF
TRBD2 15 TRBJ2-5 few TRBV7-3 TGTGCCAGCAGTCGTAGCGGGTCCCCGGTGGAGACCCAGTACTTC CASSRSGSPVETQYF
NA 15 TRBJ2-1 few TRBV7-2 TGTGCCAGCAGCTTAGCCGGGTTATCCTACAATGAGCAGTTCTTC CASSLAGLSYNEQFF
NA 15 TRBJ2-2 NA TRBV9 TGTGCCAGCAGCGTACGAGGGGCTACCACCGGGGAGCTGTTTTTT CASSVRGATTGELFF
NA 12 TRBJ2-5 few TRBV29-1 TGCAGCGAAATTCGGGGAGGGGGGACCCAGTACTTC CSEIRGGGTQYF
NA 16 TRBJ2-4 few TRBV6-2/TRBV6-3 TGTGCCAGCAGACCAACCGGGACGGCGACCCGCGACATTCAGTACTTC CASRPTGTATRDIQYF
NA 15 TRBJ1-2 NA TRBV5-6 TGTGCCAGCAGCTTTGAGCCGGGCGGCAACTATGGCTACACCTTC CASSFEPGGNYGYTF
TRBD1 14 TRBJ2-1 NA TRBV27 TGTGCCAGCAGTTTAGGGACAGGGTTGCATGAGCAGTTCTTC CASSLGTGLHEQFF
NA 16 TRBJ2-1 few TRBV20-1 TGCAGTGCTAGAGCCGGGCAGGGTTCGTTAATCGATGAGCAGTTCTTC CSARAGQGSLIDEQFF